One and the same sample provided the 13 T cell receptor beta chains below, sequenced in a study of cytomegalovirus exposure and HLA in healthy donors. PCR primers comprised 60 Vbeta and 13 Jbeta primers. The protocol was immunoSEQ multiplex PCR, while the TCRdb copy is restricted to in-frame clones and leaves out a portion. Seen here are 110,000 to 150,000 clones, approximately 68% observed once, and the top ten hold approximately 2%. Sequenced sample: PBMCs. These TCRs come from a man between 40 and 49 years old in good health and CMV-seronegative.

This rearrangement joins TRBV7-9 to TRBJ1-2; TRBD1 aligns across 8 bases. Trimming cost V 7 bases and J 5 bases; bases outside gene matches: 3. The CDR3 runs to 12 residues. CDR1 and CDR2 from the germline V gene are SEHNR and FQNEAQ (reference sequence). The CDR3 region has the DNA TGTGCCAGCACCGGACAGGGATATGGCTACACCTTC. It codes for CASTGQGYGYTF.

The J gene is TRBJ1-2, the V gene TRBV4-1; 9 positions match TRBD1. Germline V CDR1 and CDR2: MGHRA, YSYEKL. Trimming took 1 base from V and 9 from J; bases not matched to a gene: 15. There are 17 residues in the CDR3. DNA for the CDR3: TGCGCCAGCAGCCAAGGCCCCAGACAGGGGGTCCCCTCCCGCTACACCTTC. It specifies CASSQGPRQGVPSRYTF.

The chain combines TRBV6-6 with TRBJ1-5, with TRBD1 as a possible D gene (5 bases). Per the germline V gene, CDR1 is MNHNY and CDR2 is SVGAGI (reference sequence). The CDR3 is made up of 13 amino acids. V shed 4 bases and J shed 4 bases, with 8 bases lying between them. CDR3 bases: TGTGCCAGCAGTTTCAGGGAAAATCAGCCCCAGCATTTT. Protein product: CASSFRENQPQHF.

This chain joins TRBV7-6 and TRBJ2-5; 10 bases agree with TRBD2. The germline gives CDR1 SGHVS, CDR2 FNYEAQ. CDR3 length: 15 amino acids. V shed 5 bases and J 4 bases; nucleotides not matched to a gene: 7. The CDR3 DNA reads as TGTGCCAGCAGCAGGAGCGGGGGGGTCCGAGAGACCCAGTACTTC. Its protein product is CASSRSGGVRETQYF.

There are a few counts of this clone. The J gene is TRBJ1-6, the V gene TRBV6-6; perhaps TRBD1 as D (5 bases). V was shortened by 1 base and J by 4 bases, with 8 bases between the two germline ends. This CDR3 has 15 amino acids. Germline CDR1 is MNHNY and CDR2 is SVGAGI (reference sequence). CDR3 region: CASSYLGGYNSPLHF. The CDR3 DNA sequence: TGTGCCAGCAGTTACTTGGGGGGTTATAATTCACCCCTCCACTTT.

This chain links TRBV28 with TRBJ1-2, with TRBD1 matching 7 bases. CDR1 and CDR2 (germline): MDHEN, SYDVKM. The V and J ends lost 3 bases and 2 bases, in that order; junction bases with no gene match: 0. This CDR3 has 13 residues. The CDR3 DNA sequence: TGTGCCAGCAGTTTCAGGGGGAACTATGGCTACACCTTC. Protein: CASSFRGNYGYTF.

The CDR3 is CSVDAGIEAFF. The CDR3 DNA reads as TGCAGCGTTGATGCGGGTATTGAAGCTTTCTTT. This chain joins TRBV29-1 and TRBJ1-1; D not resolved. With 3 bases removed from V and 7 bases from J, the gap between germline ends came to 9 bases. Germline V gene sequence: CDR1 SQVTM, CDR2 ANQGSEA. This CDR3 has 11 amino acids.

The CDR3 bases are TGTGCCAGCAGCCAAGATTTGGGAGTGGGGGGGCTTCGCGCCGGGGAGCTGTTTTTT. Its protein is CASSQDLGVGGLRAGELFF. The chain is built from TRBV4-2 and TRBJ2-2, with D perhaps TRBD2 (7 bases). Trimming took off 0 bases at V and 6 bases at J, with 23 bases between the two ends. This CDR3 has 19 amino acids. The germline V gene encodes CDR1 LGHNA and CDR2 YNFKEQ.

This clone was picked up one time. This sequence joins TRBV30 and TRBJ2-1; TRBD2 aligns across 7 bases. The CDR3 loop spans 14 amino acids. V shed 1 base, J shed 4 bases, and the junction held 4 bases outside the gene matches. CDR1 is GTSNPN, CDR2 SVGIG, per germline (reference sequence). CDR3 coding DNA: TGTGCCTGGAGTGGAGCGGGGCGTTACAATGAGCAGTTCTTC. Its translation: CAWSGAGRYNEQFF. The entire variable domain, with the rest obtained from reference TRBV30 and TRBJ2-1, is as follows: SQTIHQWPATLVQPVGSPLSLECTVEGTSNPNLYWYRQAAGRGLQLLFYSVGIGQISSEVPQNLSASRPQDRQFILSSKKLLLSDSGFYLCAWSGAGRYNEQFFGPGTRLTVL.

This clone was found a few times. The chain carries TRBV7-2 and TRBJ1-5; 10 bases align to TRBD1. V gave up 4 bases and J gave up 2 bases; unmatched junction bases: 5. The CDR3 runs to 16 residues. CDR1 is SGHTA and CDR2 is FQGNSA in the germline V gene. The CDR3 sequence: CASSSRDRGGNQPQHF. The CDR3 DNA reads TGTGCCAGCAGCTCAAGGGACAGGGGCGGCAATCAGCCCCAGCATTTT.

The V call is TRBV10-3, the J call TRBJ1-1; 7 bases line up with TRBD1. V lost 0 bases and J lost 1; bases outside the gene matches: 8. The germline gives CDR1 ENHRY, CDR2 SYGVKD. This CDR3 is 17 amino acids long. The CDR3 region has the DNA TGTGCCATCAGTGAGTCGGTGACAGGGCGAACGAACACTGAAGCTTTCTTT. The encoded protein is CAISESVTGRTNTEAFF.

The chain joins TRBV6-5 to TRBJ2-2; unclear D gene. Deletions cut 0 bases from V and 7 bases from J, with 3 bases between. Germline-derived CDR1 and CDR2 are MNHEY and SVGAGI. The CDR3 extends over 12 amino acids. The CDR3 loop is CASSYSGGELFF. DNA for the CDR3: TGTGCCAGCAGTTACTCCGGCGGGGAGCTGTTTTTT.

The chain couples TRBV29-1 to TRBJ2-7, with 9 bases aligning to TRBD1. Germline V CDR1 and CDR2: SQVTM, ANQGSEA. Trimming took 0 bases from V and 2 from J; bases not matched to a gene: 11. The CDR3 runs 17 residues. The CDR3 sequence: CSVEDEFGGQGPYEQYF. Written as DNA, the CDR3 is TGCAGCGTTGAAGATGAGTTTGGGGGACAGGGTCCCTACGAGCAGTACTTC.